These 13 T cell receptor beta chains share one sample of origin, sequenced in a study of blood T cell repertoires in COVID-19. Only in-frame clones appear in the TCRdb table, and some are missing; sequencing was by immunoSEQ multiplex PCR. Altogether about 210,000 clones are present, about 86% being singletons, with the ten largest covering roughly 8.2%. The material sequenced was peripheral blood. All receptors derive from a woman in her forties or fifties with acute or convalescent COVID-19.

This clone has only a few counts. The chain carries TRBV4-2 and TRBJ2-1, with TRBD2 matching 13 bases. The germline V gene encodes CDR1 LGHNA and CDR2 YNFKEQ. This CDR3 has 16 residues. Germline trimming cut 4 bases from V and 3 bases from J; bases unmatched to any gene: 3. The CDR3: CASSRGTSGIYNEQFF. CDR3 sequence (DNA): TGTGCCAGCAGCCGTGGGACTAGCGGGATCTACAATGAGCAGTTCTTC.

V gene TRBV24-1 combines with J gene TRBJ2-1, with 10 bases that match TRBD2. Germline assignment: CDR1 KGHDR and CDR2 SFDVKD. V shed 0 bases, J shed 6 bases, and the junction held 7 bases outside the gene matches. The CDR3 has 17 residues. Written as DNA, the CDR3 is TGTGCCACCAGTGATTTGAGTCCTAGCGGGAGAGGCAATGAGCAGTTCTTC. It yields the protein CATSDLSPSGRGNEQFF.

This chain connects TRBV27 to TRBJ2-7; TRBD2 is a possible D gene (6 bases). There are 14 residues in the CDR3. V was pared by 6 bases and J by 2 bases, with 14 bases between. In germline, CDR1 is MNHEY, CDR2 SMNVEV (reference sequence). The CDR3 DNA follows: TGTGCCAGCAGATTACGAGGGAGGACCTACGAGCAGTACTTC. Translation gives CASRLRGRTYEQYF.

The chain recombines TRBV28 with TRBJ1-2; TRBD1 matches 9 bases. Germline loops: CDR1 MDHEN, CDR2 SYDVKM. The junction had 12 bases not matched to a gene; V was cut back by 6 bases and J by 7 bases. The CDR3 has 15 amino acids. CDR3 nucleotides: TGTGCCAGCAGGCCTCCGGGACAGGGATTAAGTGGCTACACCTTC. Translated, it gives CASRPPGQGLSGYTF.

This CDR3 reads CASSPGTGVPYEQYF. DNA for the CDR3: TGTGCCAGCAGTCCCGGGACAGGGGTACCCTACGAGCAGTACTTC. This chain uses TRBV27 with TRBJ2-7, with 10 bases aligning to TRBD1. The CDR3 contains 15 residues. The V and J ends lost 5 bases and 2 bases, in that order; junction bases with no gene match: 6. CDR1 is MNHEY and CDR2 is SMNVEV in the germline V gene (reference sequence).

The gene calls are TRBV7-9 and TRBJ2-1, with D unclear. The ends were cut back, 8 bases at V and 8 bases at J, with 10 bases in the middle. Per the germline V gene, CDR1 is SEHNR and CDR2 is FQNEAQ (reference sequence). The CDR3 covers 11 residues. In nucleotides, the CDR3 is TGTGCCAGCCAACCGCTAGATGAGCAGTTCTTC. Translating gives CASQPLDEQFF.

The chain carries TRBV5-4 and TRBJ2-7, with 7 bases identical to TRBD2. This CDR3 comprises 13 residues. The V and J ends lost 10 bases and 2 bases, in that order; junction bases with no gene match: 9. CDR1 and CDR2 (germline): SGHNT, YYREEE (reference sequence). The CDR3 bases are TGTGCCTTTATGATGGGGGGGACCTACGAGCAGTACTTC. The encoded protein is CAFMMGGTYEQYF.

The chain's CDR3 is CASSFYSLYGYTF. The DNA for the CDR3 is TGTGCCAGCAGCTTTTACAGCCTCTATGGCTACACCTTC. This sequence joins TRBV5-6 and TRBJ1-2; D gene uncertain. The CDR3 totals 13 residues. V shed 2 bases and J shed 4 bases, with 9 bases lying between them. CDR1 and CDR2 (germline): SGHDT, YYEEEE.

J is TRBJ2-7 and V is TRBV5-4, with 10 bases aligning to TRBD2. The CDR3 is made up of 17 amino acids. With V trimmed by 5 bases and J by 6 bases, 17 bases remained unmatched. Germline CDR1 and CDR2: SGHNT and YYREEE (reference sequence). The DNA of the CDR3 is TGTGCCAGCAGGTTGAGACTTACTAGCGGGAAGGTCGGCGAGCAGTACTTC. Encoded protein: CASRLRLTSGKVGEQYF.

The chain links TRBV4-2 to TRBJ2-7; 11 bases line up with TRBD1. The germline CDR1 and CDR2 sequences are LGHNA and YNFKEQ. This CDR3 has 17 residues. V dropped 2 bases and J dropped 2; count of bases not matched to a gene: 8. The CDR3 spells CASSQWGQGQGAYEQYF. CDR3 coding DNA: TGTGCCAGCAGCCAATGGGGTCAGGGACAGGGGGCCTACGAGCAGTACTTC.

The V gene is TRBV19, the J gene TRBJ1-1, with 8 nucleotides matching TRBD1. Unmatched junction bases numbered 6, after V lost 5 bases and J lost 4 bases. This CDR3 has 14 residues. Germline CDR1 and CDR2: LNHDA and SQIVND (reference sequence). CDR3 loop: CASSVQGARTEAFF. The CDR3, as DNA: TGTGCCAGTAGTGTCCAGGGGGCGCGCACTGAAGCTTTCTTT.

Here the CDR3 DNA reads TGTGCCAGCAGTTACGAACCGAGGGGGGAAGCTTTCTTT. It encodes CASSYEPRGEAFF. This sequence joins TRBV27 and TRBJ1-1, with a tentative D call TRBD1 (6 bases). V lost 4 bases and J 8 bases, leaving 14 bases between the germline ends. This CDR3 region has 13 residues. CDR1 and CDR2 from the germline V gene are MNHEY and SMNVEV (reference sequence).

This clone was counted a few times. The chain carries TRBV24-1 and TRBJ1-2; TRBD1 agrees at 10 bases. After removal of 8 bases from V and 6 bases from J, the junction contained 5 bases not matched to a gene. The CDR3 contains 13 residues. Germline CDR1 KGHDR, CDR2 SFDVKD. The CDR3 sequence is CATTQTGGDGYTF. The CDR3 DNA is TGTGCCACCACCCAGACAGGGGGCGATGGCTACACCTTC.